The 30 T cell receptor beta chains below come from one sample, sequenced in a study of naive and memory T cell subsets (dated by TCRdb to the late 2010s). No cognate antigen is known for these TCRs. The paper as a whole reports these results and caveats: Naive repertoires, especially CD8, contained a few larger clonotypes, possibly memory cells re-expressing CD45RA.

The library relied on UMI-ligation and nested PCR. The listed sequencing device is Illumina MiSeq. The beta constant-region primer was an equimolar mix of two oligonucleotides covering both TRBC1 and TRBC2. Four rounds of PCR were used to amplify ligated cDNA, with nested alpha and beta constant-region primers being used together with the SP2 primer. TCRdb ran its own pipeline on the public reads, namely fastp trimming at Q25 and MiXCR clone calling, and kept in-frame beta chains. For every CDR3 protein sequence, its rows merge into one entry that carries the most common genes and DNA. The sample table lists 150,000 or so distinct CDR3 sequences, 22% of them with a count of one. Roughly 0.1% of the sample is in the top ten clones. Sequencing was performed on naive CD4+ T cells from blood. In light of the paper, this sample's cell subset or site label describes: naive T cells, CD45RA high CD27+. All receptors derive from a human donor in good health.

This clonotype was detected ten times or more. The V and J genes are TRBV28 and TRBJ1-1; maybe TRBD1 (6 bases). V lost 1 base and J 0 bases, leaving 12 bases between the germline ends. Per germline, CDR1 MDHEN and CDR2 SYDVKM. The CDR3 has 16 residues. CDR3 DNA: TGTGCCAGCAGTTTATTGTGGGGGGCCCTGAACACTGAAGCTTTCTTT. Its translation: CASSLLWGALNTEAFF.

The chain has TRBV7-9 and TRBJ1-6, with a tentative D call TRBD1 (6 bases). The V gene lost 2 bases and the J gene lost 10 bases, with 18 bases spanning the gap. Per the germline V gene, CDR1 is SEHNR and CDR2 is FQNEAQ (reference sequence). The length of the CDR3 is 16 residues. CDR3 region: CASSLRLGRGQSPLHF. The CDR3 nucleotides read TGTGCCAGCAGCTTACGGCTCGGCAGGGGTCAATCACCCCTCCACTTT.

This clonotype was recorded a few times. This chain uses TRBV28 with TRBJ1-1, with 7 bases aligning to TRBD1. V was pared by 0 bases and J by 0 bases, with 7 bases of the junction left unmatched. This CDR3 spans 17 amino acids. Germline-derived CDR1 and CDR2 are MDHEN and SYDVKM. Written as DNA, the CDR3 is TGTGCCAGCAGTTTATGGTCGACAGGGTCCATGAACACTGAAGCTTTCTTT. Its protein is CASSLWSTGSMNTEAFF. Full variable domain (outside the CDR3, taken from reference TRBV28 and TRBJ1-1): DVKVTQSSRYLVKRTGEKVFLECVQDMDHENMFWYRQDPGLGLRLIYFSYDVKMKEKGDIPEGYSVSREKKERFSLILESASTNQTSMYLCASSLWSTGSMNTEAFFGQGTRLTVV.

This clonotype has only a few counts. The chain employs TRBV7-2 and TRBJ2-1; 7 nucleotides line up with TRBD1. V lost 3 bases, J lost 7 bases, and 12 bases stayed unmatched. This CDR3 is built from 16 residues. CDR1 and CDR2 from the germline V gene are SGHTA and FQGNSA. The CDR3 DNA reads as TGTGCCAGCAGCTTTAGTTGGGACAGACTGGGGAATGAGCAGTTCTTC. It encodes CASSFSWDRLGNEQFF.

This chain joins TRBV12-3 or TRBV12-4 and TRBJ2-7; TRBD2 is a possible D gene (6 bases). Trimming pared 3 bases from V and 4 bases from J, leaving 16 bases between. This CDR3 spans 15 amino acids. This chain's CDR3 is CASSFWASRGYEQYF. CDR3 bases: TGTGCCAGCAGTTTCTGGGCTAGCCGGGGGTACGAGCAGTACTTC.

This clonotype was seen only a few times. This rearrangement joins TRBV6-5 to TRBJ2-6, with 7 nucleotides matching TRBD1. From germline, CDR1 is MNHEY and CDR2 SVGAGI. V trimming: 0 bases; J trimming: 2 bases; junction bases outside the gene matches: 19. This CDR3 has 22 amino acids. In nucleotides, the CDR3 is TGTGCCAGCAGTTACTCGAAACTCCTCGGGACAGCGCTGAGTACTGGGGCCAACGTCCTGACTTTC. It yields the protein CASSYSKLLGTALSTGANVLTF.

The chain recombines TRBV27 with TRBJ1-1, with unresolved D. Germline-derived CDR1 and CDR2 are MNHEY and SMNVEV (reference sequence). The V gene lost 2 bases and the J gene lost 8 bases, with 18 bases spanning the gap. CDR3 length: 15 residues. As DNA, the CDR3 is TGTGCCAGCAGTTTAATGGCAGGATCCATGGGGGAAGCTTTCTTT. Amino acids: CASSLMAGSMGEAFF.

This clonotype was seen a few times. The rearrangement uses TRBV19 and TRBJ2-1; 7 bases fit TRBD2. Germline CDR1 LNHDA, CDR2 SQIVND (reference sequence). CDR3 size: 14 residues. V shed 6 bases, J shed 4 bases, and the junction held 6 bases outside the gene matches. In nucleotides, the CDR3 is TGTGCCAGTAGAAAATGGGGGGGTTACAATGAGCAGTTCTTC. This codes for CASRKWGGYNEQFF.

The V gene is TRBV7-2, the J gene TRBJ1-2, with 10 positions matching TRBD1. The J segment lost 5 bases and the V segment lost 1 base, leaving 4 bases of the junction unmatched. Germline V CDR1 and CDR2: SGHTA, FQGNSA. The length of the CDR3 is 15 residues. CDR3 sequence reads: CASSLGTGGTYGYTF. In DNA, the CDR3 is TGTGCCAGCAGCTTAGGGACAGGGGGGACATATGGCTACACCTTC.

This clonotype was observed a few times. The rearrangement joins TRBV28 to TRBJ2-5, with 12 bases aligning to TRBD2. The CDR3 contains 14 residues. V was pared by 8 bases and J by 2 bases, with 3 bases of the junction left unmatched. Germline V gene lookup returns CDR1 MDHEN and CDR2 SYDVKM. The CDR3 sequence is CASGTSGSQETQYF. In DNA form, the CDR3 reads TGTGCCAGCGGGACTAGCGGGTCACAAGAGACCCAGTACTTC.

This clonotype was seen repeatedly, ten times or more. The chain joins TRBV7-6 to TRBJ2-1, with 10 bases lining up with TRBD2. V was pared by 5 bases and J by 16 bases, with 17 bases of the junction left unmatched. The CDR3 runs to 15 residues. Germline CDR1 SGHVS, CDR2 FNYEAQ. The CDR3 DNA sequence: TGTGCCAGCAGCCCAGGGGATAGCGGGAGGTCCAGGGATTTCTTC. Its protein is CASSPGDSGRSRDFF.

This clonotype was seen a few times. The DNA for the CDR3 is TGCGCCAGCAGCTTGACCTTAGCGTCGGGCGAGACCCAGTACTTC. This sequence encodes CASSLTLASGETQYF. The chain is built from TRBV5-1 and TRBJ2-5; D is possibly TRBD2 (5 bases). Trimming took 1 base from V and 5 from J, leaving 15 bases between them. This CDR3 has 15 residues. Germline V gene data show CDR1 as SGHRS and CDR2 as YFSETQ. Drawing the rest from reference TRBV5-1 and TRBJ2-5, the complete variable domain is KAGVTQTPRYLIKTRGQQVTLSCSPISGHRSVSWYQQTPGQGLQFLFEYFSETQRNKGNFPGRFSGRQFSNSRSEMNVSTLELGDSALYLCASSLTLASGETQYFGPGTRLLVL.

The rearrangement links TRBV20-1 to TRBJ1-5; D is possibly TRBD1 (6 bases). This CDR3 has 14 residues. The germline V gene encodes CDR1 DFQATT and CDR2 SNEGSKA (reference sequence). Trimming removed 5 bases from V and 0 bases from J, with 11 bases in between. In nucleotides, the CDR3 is TGCAGTGCTCGGGGACAAAATAGCAATCAGCCCCAGCATTTT. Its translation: CSARGQNSNQPQHF.

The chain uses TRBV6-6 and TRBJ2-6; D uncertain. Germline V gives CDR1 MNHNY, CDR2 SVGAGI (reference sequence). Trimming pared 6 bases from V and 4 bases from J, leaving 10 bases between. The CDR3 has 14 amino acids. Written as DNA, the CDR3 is TGTGCCAGCAGCCAGTTTATGGGGGCCAACGTCCTGACTTTC. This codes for CASSQFMGANVLTF.

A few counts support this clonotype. CDR3 nucleotide sequence: TGTGCCAGCAGCCAATATCCCGGTCCTCGCCCCGGGGAGCTGTTTTTT. Residues: CASSQYPGPRPGELFF. This chain uses TRBV3-1 with TRBJ2-2; D is unresolved. V was trimmed by 2 bases and J by 6 bases, leaving 16 bases between them. The germline V gene encodes CDR1 LGHDT and CDR2 YNNKEL (reference sequence). This CDR3 is 16 amino acids long.

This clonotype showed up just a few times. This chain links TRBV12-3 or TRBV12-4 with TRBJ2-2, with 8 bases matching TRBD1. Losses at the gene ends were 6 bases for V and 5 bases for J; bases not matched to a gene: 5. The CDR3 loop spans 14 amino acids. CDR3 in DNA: TGTGCCAGCAGGCCAGGGGGCGGAACCGGGGAGCTGTTTTTT. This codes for CASRPGGGTGELFF.

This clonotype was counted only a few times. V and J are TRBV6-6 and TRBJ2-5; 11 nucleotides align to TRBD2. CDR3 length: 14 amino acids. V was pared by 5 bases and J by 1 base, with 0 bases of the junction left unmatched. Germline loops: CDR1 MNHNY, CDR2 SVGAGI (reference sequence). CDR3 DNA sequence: TGTGCCAGCAGTGGGACTAGCGGCCAAGAGACCCAGTACTTC. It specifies CASSGTSGQETQYF.

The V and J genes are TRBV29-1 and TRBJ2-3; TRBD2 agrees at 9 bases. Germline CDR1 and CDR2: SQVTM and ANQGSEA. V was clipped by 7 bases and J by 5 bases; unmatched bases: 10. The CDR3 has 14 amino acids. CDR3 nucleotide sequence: TGCAGCGCAACCCCCGGCGGGAGGGTAGATACGCAGTATTTT. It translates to CSATPGGRVDTQYF.

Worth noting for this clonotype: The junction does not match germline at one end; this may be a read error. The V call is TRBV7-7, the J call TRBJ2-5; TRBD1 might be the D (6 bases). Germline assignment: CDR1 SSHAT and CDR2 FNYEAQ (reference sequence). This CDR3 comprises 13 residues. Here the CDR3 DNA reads TGTGCTAGCAGACGGACAGCCGAAGAGACCCAGTACTTC. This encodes CASRRTAEETQYF.

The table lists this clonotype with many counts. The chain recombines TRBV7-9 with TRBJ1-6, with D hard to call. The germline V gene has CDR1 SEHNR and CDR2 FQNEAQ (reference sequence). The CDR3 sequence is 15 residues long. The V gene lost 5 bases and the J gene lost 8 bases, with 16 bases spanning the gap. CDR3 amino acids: CASSRFPMQYSPLHF. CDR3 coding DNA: TGTGCCAGCAGCCGCTTCCCAATGCAGTATTCACCCCTCCACTTT.

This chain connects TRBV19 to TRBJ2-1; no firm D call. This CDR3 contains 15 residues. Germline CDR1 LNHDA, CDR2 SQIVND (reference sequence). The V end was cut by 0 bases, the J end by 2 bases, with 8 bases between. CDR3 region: CASSIEGYAYNEQFF. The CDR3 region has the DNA TGTGCCAGTAGTATAGAGGGATACGCCTACAATGAGCAGTTCTTC.

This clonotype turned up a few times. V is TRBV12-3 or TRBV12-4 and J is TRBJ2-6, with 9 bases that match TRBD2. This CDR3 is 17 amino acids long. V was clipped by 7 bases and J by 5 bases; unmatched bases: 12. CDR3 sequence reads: CASTSIASGTRANVLTF. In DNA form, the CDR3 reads TGTGCCAGCACTTCGATAGCTAGCGGGACTAGGGCCAACGTCCTGACTTTC.

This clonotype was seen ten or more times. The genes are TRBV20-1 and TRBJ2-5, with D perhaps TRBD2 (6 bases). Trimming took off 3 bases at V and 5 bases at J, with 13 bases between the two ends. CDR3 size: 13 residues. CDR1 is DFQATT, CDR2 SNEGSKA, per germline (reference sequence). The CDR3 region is CSASGSRSETQYF. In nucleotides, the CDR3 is TGCAGTGCTAGCGGGAGTCGGAGTGAGACCCAGTACTTC.

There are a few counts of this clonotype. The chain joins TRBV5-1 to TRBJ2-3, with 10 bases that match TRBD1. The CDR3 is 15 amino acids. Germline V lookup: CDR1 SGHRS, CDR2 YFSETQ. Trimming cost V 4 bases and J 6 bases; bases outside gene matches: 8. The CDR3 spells CASSPKTGGRDTQYF. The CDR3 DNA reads TGCGCCAGCAGCCCTAAGACAGGGGGCCGGGATACGCAGTATTTT.

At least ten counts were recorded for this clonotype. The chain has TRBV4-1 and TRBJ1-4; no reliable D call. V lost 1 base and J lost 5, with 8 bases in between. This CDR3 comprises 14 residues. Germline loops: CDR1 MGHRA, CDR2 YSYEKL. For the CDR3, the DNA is TGCGCCAGCAGCCAAGGGGCAGCAAATGAAAAACTGTTTTTT. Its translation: CASSQGAANEKLFF.

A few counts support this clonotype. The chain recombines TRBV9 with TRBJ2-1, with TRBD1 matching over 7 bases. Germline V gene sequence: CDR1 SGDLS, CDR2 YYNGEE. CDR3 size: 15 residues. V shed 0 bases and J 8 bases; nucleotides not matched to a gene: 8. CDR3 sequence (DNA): TGTGCCAGCAGCGTAGATCAGGGGGATTTCCATGAGCAGTTCTTC. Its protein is CASSVDQGDFHEQFF. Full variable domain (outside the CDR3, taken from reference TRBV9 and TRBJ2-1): DSGVTQTPKHLITATGQRVTLRCSPRSGDLSVYWYQQSLDQGLQFLIQYYNGEERAKGNILERFSAQQFPDLHSELNLSSLELGDSALYFCASSVDQGDFHEQFFGPGTRLTVL.

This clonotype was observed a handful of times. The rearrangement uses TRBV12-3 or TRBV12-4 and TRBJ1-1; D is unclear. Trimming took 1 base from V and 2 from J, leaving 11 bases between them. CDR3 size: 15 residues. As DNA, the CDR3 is TGTGCCAGCAGTTTAGGCCTTATGGCTAACACTGAAGCTTTCTTT. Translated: CASSLGLMANTEAFF.

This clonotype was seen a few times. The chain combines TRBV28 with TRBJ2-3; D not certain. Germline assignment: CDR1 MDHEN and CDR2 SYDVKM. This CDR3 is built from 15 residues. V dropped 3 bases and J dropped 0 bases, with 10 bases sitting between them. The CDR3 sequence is CASSLGQVSTDTQYF. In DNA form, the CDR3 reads TGTGCCAGCAGTTTGGGTCAGGTTAGCACAGATACGCAGTATTTT.

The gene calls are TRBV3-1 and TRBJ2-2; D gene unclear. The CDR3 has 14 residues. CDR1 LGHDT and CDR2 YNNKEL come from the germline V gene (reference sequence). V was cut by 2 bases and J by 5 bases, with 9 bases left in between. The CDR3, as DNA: TGTGCCAGCAGCCAATCGACCAGGACCGGGGAGCTGTTTTTT. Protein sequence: CASSQSTRTGELFF. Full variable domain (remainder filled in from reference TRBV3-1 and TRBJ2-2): DTAVSQTPKYLVTQMGNDKSIKCEQNLGHDTMYWYKQDSKKFLKIMFSYNNKELIINETVPNRFSPKSPDKAHLNLHINSLELGDSAVYFCASSQSTRTGELFFGEGSRLTVL.

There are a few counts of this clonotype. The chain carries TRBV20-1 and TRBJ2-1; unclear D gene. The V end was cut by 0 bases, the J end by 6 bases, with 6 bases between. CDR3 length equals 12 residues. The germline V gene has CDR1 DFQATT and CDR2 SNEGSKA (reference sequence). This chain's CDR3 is CSARDLINEQFF. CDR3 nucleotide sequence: TGCAGTGCTAGAGATCTTATCAATGAGCAGTTCTTC.